This record covers a single T cell receptor beta chain. Its cognate antigen is unknown. This entry belongs to a study of identical twins. MiXCR, run by TCRdb on the 5' RACE reads, gives a single entry per CDR3 protein. The repertoire has hundreds of thousands of distinct CDR3 sequences, approximately 9% of them found once; the top ten carry roughly 0.9%. The CDR3 spans 16 residues. With V trimmed by 6 bases and J by 1 base, 3 bases remained unmatched. In germline, CDR1 is SGHAT, CDR2 FQNNGV. Overall study findings and caveats: Cord blood's abundant beta clonotypes had fewer insertions, unlike memory repertoires.

The same specimen was also included in a second study, on yellow fever vaccine responses in identical twins. That publication notes: Twins' vaccine T cell responses were reported to seem partly convergent and partly personalized.

This sequence originates from a woman younger than 35 in good health. The sample consisted of PBMCs. The chain links TRBV11-2 to TRBJ2-5, with 15 bases fitting TRBD2. DNA of the CDR3: TGTGCCAGCAGACAGGGACTAGCGGGGGGCCAAGAGACCCAGTACTTC. It codes for CASRQGLAGGQETQYF.